Listed below are T cell receptor beta chains from one sample, sequenced in a study of cytomegalovirus exposure and HLA in healthy donors. The protocol was immunoSEQ multiplex PCR, while the TCRdb copy is restricted to in-frame clones and leaves out a portion. The top ten clones hold around 5.5% of a sample with 100,000 to 150,000 clones, more than 8% of them seen once. The sample comprised PBMCs. All receptors come from a man aged 35-49 years in good health and CMV-seronegative. Each CDR3 is given with its conserved first and last residue. Fields, in order: D gene, V gene, clone size, J gene, CDR3 protein, CDR3 DNA. The D gene is left open where the match is weak. Clone sizes are given selectively: once, few, many, or a class where the clone is expanded.

>NA|TRBV5-4|many|TRBJ1-1
CASSQSLGGTEAFF
TGCGCCAGCAGCCAATCGCTAGGGGGCACTGAAGCTTTCTTT
>TRBD1|TRBV29-1|NA|TRBJ2-5
CSVLGQGPPYF
TGCAGCGTTTTGGGACAGGGGCCACCTTACTTC
>NA|TRBV15|few|TRBJ2-3
CATTPSSTDTQYF
TGTGCCACCACCCCTTCTAGCACAGATACGCAGTATTTT
>NA|TRBV30|few|TRBJ1-1
CAWRYRDTEAFF
TGTGCCTGGAGGTACAGGGACACTGAAGCTTTCTTT
>NA|TRBV7-9|few|TRBJ2-3
CASQAGWADTQYF
TGTGCCAGCCAGGCAGGATGGGCAGATACGCAGTATTTT
>NA|TRBV5-4|NA|TRBJ1-2
CASSWDTNYGYTF
TGTGCCAGCAGCTGGGACACCAACTATGGCTACACCTTC
>TRBD1|TRBV5-1|NA|TRBJ1-1
CASSPEGARYTEAFF
TGCGCCAGCAGCCCGGAGGGGGCGAGGTACACTGAAGCTTTCTTT
>NA|TRBV2|few|TRBJ1-1
CASRSGLPEAFF
TGTGCCAGCAGATCAGGGCTCCCTGAAGCTTTCTTT
>TRBD2|TRBV28|few|TRBJ2-7
CASTPGLRNEQYF
TGTGCCAGCACCCCGGGACTACGAAATGAGCAGTACTTC
>NA|TRBV7-9|few|TRBJ1-2
CASSLVGRAEGYTF
TGTGCCAGCAGCTTAGTAGGCAGGGCGGAAGGCTACACCTTC
>TRBD1|TRBV10-3|few|TRBJ2-2
CAISEGDRALTGELFF
TGTGCCATCAGTGAGGGGGACAGGGCACTCACCGGGGAGCTGTTTTTT
>NA|TRBV5-1|NA|TRBJ2-2
CASSLAQGNTGELFF
TGCGCCAGCAGCTTGGCCCAGGGAAACACCGGGGAGCTGTTTTTT
>NA|TRBV11-2|NA|TRBJ2-3
CASSLAHDITSTDTQYF
TGTGCCAGCAGCTTAGCCCACGATATAACTAGCACAGATACGCAGTATTTT
>TRBD2|TRBV5-8|NA|TRBJ2-7
CASSLWEGTQYF
TGTGCCAGCAGCTTGTGGGAGGGAACTCAGTACTTC
>NA|TRBV5-4|NA|TRBJ2-2
CASSLAPGNTGELFF
TGTGCCAGCAGCTTGGCACCAGGGAACACCGGGGAGCTGTTTTTT
>TRBD1|TRBV19|NA|TRBJ1-5
CASSLPGTGVQPQHF
TGTGCCAGTAGCCTCCCCGGGACAGGGGTCCAGCCCCAGCATTTT